What follows are 13 T cell receptor beta chains derived from one specimen sequenced in a study of Graves' ophthalmopathy and Graves' hyperthyroidism. Amplification of TCR beta CDR3 regions used RNA transcripts. An initial RT-PCR round employing HTBI primers preceded a second-round multiplex PCR. Using its own MiXCR run on the multiplex PCR reads, TCRdb lists one record per CDR3 protein. Among around 1.1 million distinct CDR3 sequences listed, approximately 35% were seen once. The sequencing input was peripheral blood or thyroid tissue (not recorded which). These receptors came from an adult man with Graves' hyperthyroidism.

This clonotype was seen at least ten times. The V and J genes are TRBV5-8 and TRBJ2-6; D gene unclear. The CDR3 has 15 amino acids. V was clipped by 3 bases and J by 4 bases, with 11 bases between them. In germline, CDR1 is SGHTS, CDR2 YDEGEE. The CDR3 DNA is TGTGCCAGCAGCTCGAACTACTGGGGGGCCAACGTCCTGACTTTC. This codes for CASSSNYWGANVLTF.

The table lists this clonotype with a few counts. The chain has TRBV24-1 and TRBJ2-1, with D possibly being TRBD1 (5 bases). CDR3 length: 16 amino acids. The V end lost 4 bases, the J end lost 2 bases, and 14 bases lay between the germline ends. Germline CDR1 KGHDR, CDR2 SFDVKD. The CDR3 spells CATSDLGSGPYNEQFF. The CDR3 DNA is TGTGCCACCAGTGACCTAGGGTCAGGGCCCTACAATGAGCAGTTCTTC.

This clonotype was seen more than once but under ten times. The CDR3 region has the DNA TGCAGTGCCCGCCGACAGAACTCTGGAAACACCATATATTTT. Translating gives CSARRQNSGNTIYF. This sequence joins TRBV20-1 and TRBJ1-3, with TRBD1 as a possible D gene (5 bases). Germline-derived CDR1 and CDR2 are DFQATT and SNEGSKA (reference sequence). V was cut by 6 bases and J by 0 bases, with 12 bases left in between. The CDR3 sequence is 14 residues long.

V is TRBV20-1 and J is TRBJ1-5; D uncertain. The germline CDR1 and CDR2 sequences are DFQATT and SNEGSKA (reference sequence). V was shortened by 2 bases and J by 6 bases, with 11 bases between the two germline ends. The CDR3 runs to 13 residues. CDR3 nucleotide sequence: TGCAGTGCTAGAACCTGGACGCGTCAGCCCCAGCATTTT. Translation: CSARTWTRQPQHF.

This clonotype showed up just a few times. The chain joins TRBV25-1 to TRBJ1-6, with D maybe TRBD1 (6 bases). There are 13 residues in the CDR3. Deletions cut 8 bases from V and 9 bases from J, with 14 bases between. Germline V gives CDR1 MGHDK, CDR2 SYGVNS. CDR3 nucleotide sequence: TGTGCCAGCGGTCAGGGGCGCACTTCACCCCTCCACTTT. It translates to CASGQGRTSPLHF.

This clonotype has at least ten counts. The chain joins TRBV7-8 to TRBJ1-3; no reliable D call. The CDR3 extends over 15 amino acids. Germline V gene data show CDR1 as SGHVS and CDR2 as FQNEAQ. V lost 4 bases, J lost 1 base, and 11 bases lay in between. The CDR3, as DNA: TGTGCCAGCAGCTCGACGGCCGCGTCTGGAAACACCATATATTTT. The encoded protein is CASSSTAASGNTIYF.

This clonotype was observed at least ten times. The rearrangement links TRBV11-2 to TRBJ2-5; D may correspond to TRBD1 or TRBD2 (6 bases each). Trimming left V 1 base short and J 1 base short, with 10 bases between. CDR3 length equals 15 residues. Per the germline V gene, CDR1 is SGHAT and CDR2 is FQNNGV. The CDR3: CASSLVGGSQETQYF. The DNA of the CDR3 is TGTGCCAGCAGCTTAGTGGGGGGCAGCCAAGAGACCCAGTACTTC. Supplemented by reference TRBV11-2 and TRBJ2-5, the full variable domain reads EAGVAQSPRYKIIEKRQSVAFWCNPISGHATLYWYQQILGQGPKLLIQFQNNGVVDDSQLPKDRFSAERLKGVDSTLKIQPAKLEDSAVYLCASSLVGGSQETQYFGPGTRLLVL.

V gene TRBV29-1 combines with J gene TRBJ1-1, with a possible D match to TRBD1 (5 bases). Trimming took off 6 bases at V and 4 bases at J, with 9 bases between the two ends. The germline CDR1 and CDR2 sequences are SQVTM and ANQGSEA. The CDR3 length is 11 residues. The CDR3: CSVAGATEAFF. The CDR3 DNA reads TGCAGCGTAGCTGGGGCCACTGAAGCTTTCTTT. Full variable domain (outside the CDR3, taken from reference TRBV29-1 and TRBJ1-1): SAVISQKPSRDICQRGTSLTIQCQVDSQVTMMFWYRQQPGQSLTLIATANQGSEATYESGFVIDKFPISRPNLTFSTLTVSNMSPEDSSIYLCSVAGATEAFFGQGTRLTVV.

The chain carries TRBV5-1 and TRBJ2-6, with 11 bases fitting TRBD1. V shed 0 bases, J shed 4 bases, and the junction held 6 bases outside the gene matches. The CDR3 contains 18 residues. CDR1 and CDR2 from the germline V gene are SGHRS and YFSETQ. CDR3 coding DNA: TGCGCCAGCAGCTTGGCCGGGGGACAGGGGGACGGGGCCAACGTCCTGACTTTC. It is translated as CASSLAGGQGDGANVLTF.

Note on this clonotype: Sequence at one end of the junction differs from germline and may be a read error. The V and J genes are TRBV29-1 and TRBJ2-2, with TRBD1 matching 9 bases. The germline V gene has CDR1 SQVTM and CDR2 ANQGSEA. The length of the CDR3 is 14 residues. CDR3 sequence (DNA): TGCAGCGTTGAAGAACAGGGGGCTGGCGGGGAGCCGTTTTTT. Amino acid sequence: CSVEEQGAGGEPFF.

This chain connects TRBV15 to TRBJ1-2; D is unclear. CDR1 and CDR2 (germline): LNHNV, YYDKDF (reference sequence). Between the trimmed V and J ends, which lost 3 bases and 3 bases, there was a span of 11 bases. The CDR3 sequence is 14 residues long. The CDR3 DNA is TGTGCCACCAGCAGCTTGGCCTGGGACTATGGCTACACCTTC. It specifies CATSSLAWDYGYTF.

This clonotype has more than one count but fewer than ten. The rearrangement joins TRBV11-3 to TRBJ1-1, with D maybe TRBD1 (6 bases). Germline CDR1 is SGHNT and CDR2 is YENEEA. The V end lost 5 bases, the J end lost 1 base, and 11 bases lay between the germline ends. This CDR3 comprises 14 residues. In DNA form, the CDR3 reads TGTGCCAGCAGCCAGAGAGGGGGGAACACTGAAGCTTTCTTT. It yields the protein CASSQRGGNTEAFF.

This clonotype was counted many times. This sequence joins TRBV2 and TRBJ1-1; no clear D gene. Trimming removed 5 bases from V and 4 bases from J, with 11 bases in between. Germline CDR1 SNHLY, CDR2 FYNNEI. This CDR3 is built from 13 residues. This chain's CDR3 is CASSPHGSTEAFF. As DNA, the CDR3 is TGTGCCAGCAGTCCACACGGTAGCACTGAAGCTTTCTTT.